The TCR beta chain under discussion was sequenced for a study of blood T cell repertoires in COVID-19. Whole-study context: Acute-phase and convalescent COVID-19 samples originated in the United States, Italy and Spain. PBMCs, B-cell-depleted T cells, or T cells were the source of the cDNA or gDNA that made up the material.

The junction had 17 bases not matched to a gene; V was cut back by 6 bases and J by 8 bases. CDR1 is SGHVS, CDR2 FQNEAQ, per germline. CDR3 length equals 17 residues. Per the original methods: Amplification from reference gene primers served as the basis for estimated nucleated cell counts. This table comes from immunoSEQ multiplex PCR, and its TCRdb copy is limited to in-frame clones, with some not included. V and J calls and clone size are as listed in that table; D and trimming were resolved from the DNA. Of approximately 24,000 clones listed, 92% are singletons. This clone was seen just once. The source is a human donor in a cohort sampled during active COVID-19. Sequences were obtained from peripheral blood. The rearrangement joins TRBV7-8 to TRBJ2-1; 9 nucleotides line up with TRBD2. CDR3 sequence reads: CASRSSGGGTSIHEQFF. DNA for the CDR3: TGTGCCAGCAGAAGCTCAGGGGGGGGGACTAGCATCCATGAGCAGTTCTTC.